The clone carrying this TCR beta chain appeared once. The antigen is unknown. Repertoires were generated with immunoSEQ multiplex PCR, while TCRdb's copy carries only in-frame clones and drops some. The table records 60,000 to 80,000 clones, roughly 85% of them present only once. These data originate in a study of siplizumab effects on memory and regulatory T cells. Regarding the study as a whole: A major contribution to the alloresponse seemed to be made by naive T cells, which seemed more diverse than memory cells. Alloreactive sequences traceable to unstimulated CD4+ memory cells were significantly reduced by siplizumab. The suppressive capacity of proliferating Tregs from siplizumab cultures remained unconfirmed.

CDR1 and CDR2 from the germline V gene are MDHEN and SYDVKM. V lost 7 bases and J 6 bases, leaving 10 bases between the germline ends. This CDR3 spans 12 amino acids. The V and J genes are TRBV28 and TRBJ1-5; D is unresolved. Sequenced input: memory CD4+ T cells sorted from blood. This sequence was found in a human donor in good health. The CDR3 nucleotides read TGTGCCAGCAAGATAGGGAGTCAGCCCCAGCATTTT. Encoded protein: CASKIGSQPQHF. Together with reference TRBV28 and TRBJ1-5, the CDR3 gives the full variable domain: DVKVTQSSRYLVKRTGEKVFLECVQDMDHENMFWYRQDPGLGLRLIYFSYDVKMKEKGDIPEGYSVSREKKERFSLILESASTNQTSMYLCASKIGSQPQHFGDGTRLSIL.